What follows is one TCR beta chain and its context. These data belong to a study of blood T cell repertoires in COVID-19. Trimming shortened V by 7 bases and J by 0 bases, and 13 bases separated the two germline ends. Germline CDR1 is MNHEY and CDR2 is SVGAGI. CDR3 length equals 15 residues. Profiling relied on immunoSEQ multiplex PCR, and the TCRdb table lists in-frame clones only, not all of them. The sample shows 150,000 or so clones, 90% to 95% of them seen only once. Sequenced material: peripheral blood. This receptor was taken from a man aged 45-65 years with acute or convalescent COVID-19. The chain employs TRBV6-5 and TRBJ1-3; D is unclear. The CDR3 coding sequence is TGTGCCAGCATTACCCGGGTTAACTCTGGAAACACCATATATTTT. As protein: CASITRVNSGNTIYF.